The next 14 T cell receptor beta chains were all read from a single sample in a study of T cells after yellow fever vaccination. Via MiXCR, TCRdb re-called the 5' RACE reads, giving one row per CDR3 protein. Among 250,000 to 400,000 distinct CDR3 sequences listed, about 4% were seen once. Here the sequenced sample was PBMCs, taken 5 days after the yellow fever booster vaccination. All receptors come from a man in his late teens or twenties who received the YFV17D yellow fever vaccine.

The chain couples TRBV9 to TRBJ1-3; possibly TRBD1 for D (5 bases). The germline CDR1 and CDR2 sequences are SGDLS and YYNGEE. Trimming cost V 3 bases and J 0 bases, with 13 bases left between them. The CDR3 length is 16 residues. As DNA, the CDR3 is TGTGCCAGCAGCGCTGGGGGGTCCTTCTCTGGAAACACCATATATTTT. It codes for CASSAGGSFSGNTIYF.

In this sample, this clonotype turned up many times. The V and J genes are TRBV9 and TRBJ2-1, with TRBD2 as a possible D gene (6 bases). The CDR3 runs 17 residues. Trimming removed 3 bases from V and 5 bases from J, with 21 bases in between. Germline V gives CDR1 SGDLS, CDR2 YYNGEE. DNA for the CDR3: TGTGCCAGCAGCGGTTTGGGGACTCCTCGGCCCAACAATGAGCAGTTCTTC. Translation: CASSGLGTPRPNNEQFF.

This clonotype showed up many times. CDR3 nucleotides: TGTGCCAGCAGCTTAGAATTGAACAGGGCATATGGCTACACCTTC. Translation: CASSLELNRAYGYTF. This sequence joins TRBV7-2 and TRBJ1-2, with a weak D call TRBD1 (6 bases). The germline V gene encodes CDR1 SGHTA and CDR2 FQGNSA. CDR3 length equals 15 residues. Trimming cost V 1 base and J 5 bases, with 14 bases left between them.

This clonotype was seen more than once but under ten times. The chain uses TRBV6-2 or TRBV6-3 and TRBJ2-2; D tentatively fits TRBD1 or TRBD2 (5 bases each). Germline V gene lookup returns CDR1 MNHEY and CDR2 SVGEGT. This CDR3 is built from 15 residues. V dropped 0 bases and J dropped 4 bases, with 9 bases sitting between them. The CDR3 coding sequence is TGTGCCAGCAGTTACTCGGGGGAGAGCACCGGGGAGCTGTTTTTT. As protein: CASSYSGESTGELFF.

The chain combines TRBV4-2 with TRBJ2-1; a weak D match, TRBD1 (6 bases). The V end was cut by 0 bases, the J end by 7 bases, with 16 bases between. This CDR3 contains 16 residues. Germline V gene sequence: CDR1 LGHNA, CDR2 YNFKEQ. The CDR3 reads CASSQDGGRVLNEQFF. The CDR3 nucleotides read TGTGCCAGCAGCCAAGATGGGGGCAGGGTTTTGAATGAGCAGTTCTTC.

This clonotype showed up just a few times. This chain uses TRBV3-1 with TRBJ1-2; D call uncertain. CDR3 size: 14 residues. With 0 bases removed from V and 5 bases from J, the gap between germline ends came to 10 bases. Germline assignment: CDR1 LGHDT and CDR2 YNNKEL (reference sequence). CDR3 DNA sequence: TGTGCCAGCAGCCAAGATCTAGGTGATTATGGCTACACCTTC. As protein: CASSQDLGDYGYTF. Combining the CDR3 with reference TRBV3-1 and TRBJ1-2 gives the whole variable domain DTAVSQTPKYLVTQMGNDKSIKCEQNLGHDTMYWYKQDSKKFLKIMFSYNNKELIINETVPNRFSPKSPDKAHLNLHINSLELGDSAVYFCASSQDLGDYGYTFGSGTRLTVV.

The chain is built from TRBV7-9 and TRBJ2-3; TRBD1 is a possible D gene (6 bases). CDR3 length equals 18 residues. Trimming shortened V by 6 bases and J by 0 bases, and 22 bases separated the two germline ends. Germline V lookup: CDR1 SEHNR, CDR2 FQNEAQ (reference sequence). This chain's CDR3 is CASRQLPIGGSSTDTQYF. For the CDR3, the DNA is TGTGCCAGCAGACAGTTGCCAATTGGGGGCTCTAGCACAGATACGCAGTATTTT.

This chain links TRBV27 with TRBJ1-6, with 9 bases matching TRBD1. This CDR3 comprises 13 residues. V trimming: 6 bases; J trimming: 10 bases; junction bases outside the gene matches: 4. The germline V gene encodes CDR1 MNHEY and CDR2 SMNVEV (reference sequence). The CDR3 nucleotides read TGTGCCAGCAGGGACAGGGGCTACTCACCCCTCCACTTT. Translating gives CASRDRGYSPLHF.

V is TRBV19 and J is TRBJ2-3, with TRBD2 as a possible D gene (5 bases). Germline-derived CDR1 and CDR2 are LNHDA and SQIVND (reference sequence). V lost 0 bases and J lost 3, with 16 bases in between. The length of the CDR3 is 17 residues. CDR3 sequence (DNA): TGTGCCAGTAGTATAGAGAGCGGACGCGCCAAGACAGATACGCAGTATTTT. This translates into CASSIESGRAKTDTQYF.

The J gene is TRBJ2-1, the V gene TRBV3-1, with unresolved D. The V gene's germline CDR1 is LGHDT and CDR2 YNNKEL (reference sequence). CDR3 length: 15 amino acids. Deletions cut 0 bases from V and 4 bases from J, with 10 bases between. Written as DNA, the CDR3 is TGTGCCAGCAGCCAAGATCGTAACCCTTACAATGAGCAGTTCTTC. Its protein product is CASSQDRNPYNEQFF.

The chain employs TRBV14 and TRBJ1-2; D call uncertain. V gave up 0 bases and J gave up 5 bases, with 16 bases separating them. This CDR3 region has 16 residues. The germline V gene encodes CDR1 SGHDN and CDR2 FVKESK. The CDR3 loop reads CASSQDLDIRIYGYTF. The CDR3 bases are TGTGCCAGCAGCCAAGACCTCGACATACGGATTTATGGCTACACCTTC.

This clonotype came up many times. The V and J genes are TRBV7-6 and TRBJ2-1; 12 nucleotides align to TRBD2. V trimming: 0 bases; J trimming: 10 bases; junction bases outside the gene matches: 7. The CDR3 sequence is 16 residues long. The V gene's germline CDR1 is SGHVS and CDR2 FNYEAQ. CDR3 bases: TGTGCCAGCAGCTTAGCGCGGACTAGCGGGGCAGAGGAGCAGTTCTTC. Protein sequence: CASSLARTSGAEEQFF.

This clonotype was observed a few times. V is TRBV12-3 or TRBV12-4 and J is TRBJ2-7; TRBD1 matches at 11 bases. CDR3 length equals 13 residues. J lost 8 bases, V lost 5 bases, and 5 bases had no gene match. The CDR3: CASSPGTGGQQYF. DNA of the CDR3: TGTGCCAGCAGTCCGGGGACAGGGGGGCAGCAGTACTTC.

This clonotype was picked up a small number of times. This sequence joins TRBV4-1 and TRBJ1-2; D might be TRBD1 (5 bases). The germline gives CDR1 MGHRA, CDR2 YSYEKL. The V and J ends lost 3 bases and 4 bases respectively, with 12 bases between them. The CDR3 length is 14 residues. The CDR3 here is CASSQRQSFYGYTF. The DNA for the CDR3 is TGCGCCAGCAGCCAGAGACAGTCATTCTATGGCTACACCTTC.